These 17 T cell receptor beta chains share one sample of origin, sequenced in a study of blood T cells in healthy people across ages. A J-beta primer mix and a sample-barcoded 5' primer were used in a second PCR of roughly 6 to 11 cycles. TCRdb re-analysed the 5' RACE reads in MiXCR, keeping a single row per CDR3 protein. The sample records about 1,400,000 distinct CDR3 sequences, almost 60% being singletons. Source material: blood. Receptors were obtained from a man aged 18 to 30 in good health.

The chain uses TRBV20-1 and TRBJ2-7; the D is unclear. The CDR3 totals 13 residues. Trimming cost V 5 bases and J 1 base, with 12 bases left between them. Per the germline V gene, CDR1 is DFQATT and CDR2 is SNEGSKA (reference sequence). This CDR3 is CSALEASSYEQYF. The DNA for the CDR3 is TGCAGTGCTCTTGAGGCTAGTTCCTACGAGCAGTACTTC.

The chain combines TRBV5-1 with TRBJ2-7, with D hard to call. Germline V gene lookup returns CDR1 SGHRS and CDR2 YFSETQ. V was cut by 2 bases and J by 3 bases, with 12 bases left in between. CDR3 length: 14 residues. CDR3 residues: CASSFTPGFYEQYF. In DNA, the CDR3 is TGCGCCAGCAGCTTTACCCCCGGGTTCTACGAGCAGTACTTC.

The J gene is TRBJ1-5, the V gene TRBV20-1; 8 positions match TRBD1. The CDR3 is made up of 12 amino acids. The junction had 5 bases not matched to a gene; V was cut back by 8 bases and J by 5 bases. From germline, CDR1 is DFQATT and CDR2 SNEGSKA (reference sequence). For the CDR3, the DNA is TGCAGTACAGGGGGGGGGTATCAGCCCCAGCATTTT. Its translation: CSTGGGYQPQHF.

The chain combines TRBV4-1 with TRBJ2-3; the match to TRBD2 covers 7 bases. With 1 base clipped from V and 4 bases from J, the junction kept 2 bases outside the gene matches. Germline V gives CDR1 MGHRA, CDR2 YSYEKL. CDR3 length: 14 residues. CDR3 DNA: TGCGCCAGCAGCCAAGGGGACTATCCAGATACGCAGTATTTT. As protein: CASSQGDYPDTQYF.

The genes are TRBV5-5 and TRBJ1-1; D remains ambiguous. The CDR3 contains 16 residues. CDR1 and CDR2 (germline): SGHKS, YYEKEE (reference sequence). V lost 0 bases and J 5 bases, leaving 17 bases between the germline ends. CDR3: CASSLDWVARVTEAFF. Here the CDR3 DNA reads TGTGCCAGCAGCTTGGATTGGGTCGCGAGGGTTACTGAAGCTTTCTTT.

The chain is built from TRBV10-3 and TRBJ2-5; no clear D gene. This CDR3 region has 11 residues. Trimming took 10 bases from V and 11 from J, leaving 17 bases between them. The germline gives CDR1 ENHRY, CDR2 SYGVKD. This chain's CDR3 is CATHRGEEQYF. In nucleotides, the CDR3 is TGTGCCACCCACCGAGGAGAGGAGCAGTACTTC.

The rearrangement links TRBV4-3 to TRBJ2-5; TRBD2 aligns across 9 bases. Germline V gene data show CDR1 as LGHNA and CDR2 as YSLEER. V trimming: 3 bases; J trimming: 5 bases; junction bases outside the gene matches: 7. The CDR3 has 15 residues. The chain's CDR3 is CASSHGLASGETQYF. The CDR3 bases are TGCGCCAGCAGCCACGGACTAGCGTCGGGGGAGACCCAGTACTTC.

V is TRBV29-1 and J is TRBJ1-2; no firm D call. Germline V gene sequence: CDR1 SQVTM, CDR2 ANQGSEA. Trimming removed 6 bases from V and 0 bases from J, with 11 bases in between. CDR3 length: 13 residues. The DNA for the CDR3 is TGCAGCGTACCGGCAGTCTCTAACTATGGCTACACCTTC. Translated: CSVPAVSNYGYTF.

The chain has TRBV12-3 or TRBV12-4 and TRBJ2-5; TRBD2 might be the D (5 bases). The V gene lost 7 bases and the J gene lost 2 bases, with 14 bases spanning the gap. The CDR3 consists of 14 residues. CDR3: CASTPGLSQETQYF. The DNA of the CDR3 is TGTGCCAGCACGCCCGGACTGTCGCAAGAGACCCAGTACTTC.

The chain carries TRBV29-1 and TRBJ2-2; D tentatively fits TRBD1 or TRBD2 (6 bases each). Between the trimmed V and J ends, which lost 8 bases and 0 bases, there was a span of 16 bases. Germline V CDR1 and CDR2: SQVTM, ANQGSEA. The CDR3 is made up of 15 amino acids. The CDR3 nucleotides read TGCAGCACATCCGGGGGCACATCGAACACCGGGGAGCTGTTTTTT. Translation: CSTSGGTSNTGELFF.

This rearrangement joins TRBV6-4 to TRBJ2-2; 9 positions agree with TRBD1. Trimming cost V 5 bases and J 1 base; bases outside gene matches: 5. This CDR3 is 16 amino acids long. From germline, CDR1 is MRHNA and CDR2 SNTAGT. Written as DNA, the CDR3 is TGTGCCAGCAGTCATCTGGGACAGGGGAACACCGGGGAGCTGTTTTTT. Encoded protein: CASSHLGQGNTGELFF.

V gene TRBV7-9 combines with J gene TRBJ1-5; D unclear. The V end lost 1 base, the J end lost 2 bases, and 12 bases lay between the germline ends. The CDR3 contains 16 residues. The V gene's germline CDR1 is SEHNR and CDR2 FQNEAQ (reference sequence). The CDR3 reads CASSLGSASGNQPQHF. Written as DNA, the CDR3 is TGTGCCAGCAGCTTAGGGTCTGCGAGTGGCAATCAGCCCCAGCATTTT.

The sample holds a few counts of this clonotype. The J gene is TRBJ2-5, the V gene TRBV7-2, with 9 bases aligning to TRBD1. In germline, CDR1 is SGHTA, CDR2 FQGNSA. With 1 base clipped from V and 4 bases from J, the junction kept 10 bases outside the gene matches. The CDR3 extends over 17 amino acids. The CDR3: CASSLGDREFFGETQYF. The CDR3 DNA sequence: TGTGCCAGCAGCTTAGGGGACAGGGAGTTTTTCGGAGAGACCCAGTACTTC. Full variable domain (remainder filled in from reference TRBV7-2 and TRBJ2-5): GAGVSQSPSNKVTEKGKDVELRCDPISGHTALYWYRQSLGQGLEFLIYFQGNSAPDKSGLPSDRFSAERTGGSVSTLTIQRTQQEDSAVYLCASSLGDREFFGETQYFGPGTRLLVL.

The chain recombines TRBV6-2 or TRBV6-3 with TRBJ2-1, with D maybe TRBD2 (7 bases). From germline, CDR1 is MNHEY and CDR2 SVGEGT. The CDR3 totals 15 residues. The V end lost 6 bases, the J end lost 0 bases, and 12 bases lay between the germline ends. CDR3 in DNA: TGTGCCAGCAGCCCCGGGGGGCCCTCCTACAATGAGCAGTTCTTC. Translation gives CASSPGGPSYNEQFF.

This clonotype was detected once. CDR3 bases: TGCAGTGTGTGGGGTAGAAGTGAGCAGTTCTTC. This sequence encodes CSVWGRSEQFF. This sequence joins TRBV20-1 and TRBJ2-7; D gene ambiguous. The J call is doubtful: the DNA matches TRBJ2-1 better. CDR3 length equals 11 residues. Germline CDR1 is DFQATT and CDR2 is SNEGSKA (reference sequence).

There are a few counts of this clonotype. The chain has TRBV5-1 and TRBJ2-7, with TRBD2 as a possible D gene (6 bases). This CDR3 has 14 residues. Trimming cost V 2 bases and J 3 bases, with 12 bases left between them. CDR1 and CDR2 from the germline V gene are SGHRS and YFSETQ. The CDR3 nucleotides are TGCGCCAGCAGCTTTCCCGGGAGAAACTACGAGCAGTACTTC. It codes for CASSFPGRNYEQYF.

V usage is TRBV4-1 and J usage is TRBJ2-1; no reliable D call. CDR1 and CDR2 from the germline V gene are MGHRA and YSYEKL. Trimming pared 0 bases from V and 9 bases from J, leaving 6 bases between. The CDR3 sequence is 12 residues long. Here the CDR3 reads CASSQDRVEQFF. CDR3 sequence (DNA): TGCGCCAGCAGCCAAGATAGGGTTGAGCAGTTCTTC.